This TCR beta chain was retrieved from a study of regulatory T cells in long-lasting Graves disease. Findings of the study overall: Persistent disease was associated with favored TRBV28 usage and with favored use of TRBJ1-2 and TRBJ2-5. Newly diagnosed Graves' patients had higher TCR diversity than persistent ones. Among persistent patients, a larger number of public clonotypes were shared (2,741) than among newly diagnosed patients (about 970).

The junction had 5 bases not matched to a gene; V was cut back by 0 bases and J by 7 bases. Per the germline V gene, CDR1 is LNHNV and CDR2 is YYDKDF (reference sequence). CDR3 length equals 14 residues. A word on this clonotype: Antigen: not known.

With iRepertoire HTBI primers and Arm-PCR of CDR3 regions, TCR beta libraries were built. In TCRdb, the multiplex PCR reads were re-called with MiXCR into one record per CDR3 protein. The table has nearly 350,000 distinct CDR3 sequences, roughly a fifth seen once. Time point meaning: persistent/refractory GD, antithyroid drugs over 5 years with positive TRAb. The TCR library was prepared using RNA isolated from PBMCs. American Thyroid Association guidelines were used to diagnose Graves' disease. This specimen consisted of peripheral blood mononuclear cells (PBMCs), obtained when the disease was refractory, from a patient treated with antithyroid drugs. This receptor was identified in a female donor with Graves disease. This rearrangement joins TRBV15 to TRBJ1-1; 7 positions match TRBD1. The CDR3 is CATSRDWDSYEAFF. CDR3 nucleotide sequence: TGTGCCACCAGCAGAGATTGGGACAGCTATGAAGCTTTCTTT.